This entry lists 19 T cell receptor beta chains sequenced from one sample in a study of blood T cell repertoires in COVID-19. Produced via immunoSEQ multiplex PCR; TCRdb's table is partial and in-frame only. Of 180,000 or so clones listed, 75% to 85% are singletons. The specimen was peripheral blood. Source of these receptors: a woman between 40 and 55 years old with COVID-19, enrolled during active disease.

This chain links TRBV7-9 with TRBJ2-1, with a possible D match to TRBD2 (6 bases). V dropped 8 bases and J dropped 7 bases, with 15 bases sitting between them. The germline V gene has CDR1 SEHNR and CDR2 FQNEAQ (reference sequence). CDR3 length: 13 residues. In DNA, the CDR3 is TGTGCCAGCTCTGCGACTAGTCTGAATGAGCAGTTCTTC. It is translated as CASSATSLNEQFF.

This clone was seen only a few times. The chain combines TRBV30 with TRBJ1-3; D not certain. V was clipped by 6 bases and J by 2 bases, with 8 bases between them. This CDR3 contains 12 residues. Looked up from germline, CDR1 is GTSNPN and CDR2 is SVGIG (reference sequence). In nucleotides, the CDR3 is TGTGCCTGTCCTCTTACTGGAAACACCATATATTTT. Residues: CACPLTGNTIYF.

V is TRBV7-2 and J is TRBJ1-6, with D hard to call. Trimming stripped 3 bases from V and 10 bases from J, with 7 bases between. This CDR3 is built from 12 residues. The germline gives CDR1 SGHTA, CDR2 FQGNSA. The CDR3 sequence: CASSFSGSPLHF. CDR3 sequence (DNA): TGTGCCAGCAGCTTCTCTGGCTCACCCCTCCACTTT.

The CDR3 region has the DNA TGTGCCAGCTCTAATTGGGGGCGCGCCGAAGAGACCCAGTACTTC. Translation: CASSNWGRAEETQYF. The rearrangement uses TRBV18 and TRBJ2-5; a possible D gene is TRBD1 (6 bases). The CDR3 covers 15 residues. Germline values: CDR1 KGHSH, CDR2 LQKENI. The V gene lost 6 bases and the J gene lost 3 bases, with 17 bases spanning the gap.

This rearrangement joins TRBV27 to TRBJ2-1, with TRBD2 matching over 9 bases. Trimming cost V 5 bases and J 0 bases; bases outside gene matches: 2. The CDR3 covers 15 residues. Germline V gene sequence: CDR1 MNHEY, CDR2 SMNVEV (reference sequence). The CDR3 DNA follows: TGTGCCAGCAGTATACTAGCGGGCTCCTACAATGAGCAGTTCTTC. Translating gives CASSILAGSYNEQFF.

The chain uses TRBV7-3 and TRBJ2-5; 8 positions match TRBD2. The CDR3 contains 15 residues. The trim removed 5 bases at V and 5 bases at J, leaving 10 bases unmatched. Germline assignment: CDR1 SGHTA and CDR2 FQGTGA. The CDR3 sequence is CASSNDIGGVETQYF. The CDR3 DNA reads TGTGCCAGCAGCAATGATATCGGGGGGGTGGAGACCCAGTACTTC.

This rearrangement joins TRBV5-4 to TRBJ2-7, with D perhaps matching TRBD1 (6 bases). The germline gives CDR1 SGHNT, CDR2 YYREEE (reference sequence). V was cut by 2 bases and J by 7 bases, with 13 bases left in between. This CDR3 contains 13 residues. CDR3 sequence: CASSLGGPLEQYF. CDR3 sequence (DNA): TGTGCCAGCAGCTTAGGGGGTCCCCTAGAGCAGTACTTC.

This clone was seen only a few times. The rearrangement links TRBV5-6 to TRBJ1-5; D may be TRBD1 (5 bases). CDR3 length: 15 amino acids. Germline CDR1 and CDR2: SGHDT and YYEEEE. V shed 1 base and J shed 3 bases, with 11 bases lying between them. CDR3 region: CASSLTGQHNQPQHF. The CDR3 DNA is TGTGCCAGCAGCTTGACCGGACAACACAATCAGCCCCAGCATTTT.

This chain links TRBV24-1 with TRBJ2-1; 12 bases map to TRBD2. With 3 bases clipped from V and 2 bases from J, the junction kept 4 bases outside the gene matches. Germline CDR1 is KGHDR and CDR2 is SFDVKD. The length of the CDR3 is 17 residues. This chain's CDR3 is CATSDASSGGAYNEQFF. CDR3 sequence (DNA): TGTGCCACCAGTGATGCGTCTAGCGGGGGGGCCTACAATGAGCAGTTCTTC.

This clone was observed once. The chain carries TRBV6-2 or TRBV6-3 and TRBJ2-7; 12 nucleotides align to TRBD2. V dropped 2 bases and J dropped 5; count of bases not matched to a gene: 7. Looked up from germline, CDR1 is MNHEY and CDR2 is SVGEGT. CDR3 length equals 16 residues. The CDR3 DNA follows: TGTGCCAGCAGTTACGTACTAGCGGGAGGAATGAACGAGCAGTACTTC. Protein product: CASSYVLAGGMNEQYF.

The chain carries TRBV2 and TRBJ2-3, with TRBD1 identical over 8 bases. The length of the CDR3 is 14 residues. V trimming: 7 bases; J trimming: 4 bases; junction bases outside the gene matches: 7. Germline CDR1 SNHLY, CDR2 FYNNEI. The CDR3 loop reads CASMSAGGPDTQYF. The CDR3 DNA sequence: TGTGCCAGCATGTCGGCAGGGGGCCCAGATACGCAGTATTTT.

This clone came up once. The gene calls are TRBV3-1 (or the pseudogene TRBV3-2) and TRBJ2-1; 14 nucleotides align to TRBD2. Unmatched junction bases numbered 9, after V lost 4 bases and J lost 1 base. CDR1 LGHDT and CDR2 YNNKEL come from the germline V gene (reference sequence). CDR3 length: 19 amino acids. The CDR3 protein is CASSPVGTSGGASYNEQFF. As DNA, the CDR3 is TGTGCCAGCAGCCCGGTCGGGACTAGCGGGGGAGCTTCCTACAATGAGCAGTTCTTC.

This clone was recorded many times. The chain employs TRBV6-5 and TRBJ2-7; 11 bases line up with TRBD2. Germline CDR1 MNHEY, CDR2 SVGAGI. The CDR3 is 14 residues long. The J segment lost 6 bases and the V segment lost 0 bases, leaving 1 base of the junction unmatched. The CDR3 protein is CASSYSTSGSEQYF. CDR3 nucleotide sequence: TGTGCCAGCAGTTACTCTACTAGCGGGAGCGAGCAGTACTTC.

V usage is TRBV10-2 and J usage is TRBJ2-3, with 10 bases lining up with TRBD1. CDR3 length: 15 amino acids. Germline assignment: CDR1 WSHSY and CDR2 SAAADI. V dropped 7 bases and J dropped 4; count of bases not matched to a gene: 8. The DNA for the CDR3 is TGCGCCAGCACCCTCCGAGGACAGGGGGCAGATACGCAGTATTTT. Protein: CASTLRGQGADTQYF.

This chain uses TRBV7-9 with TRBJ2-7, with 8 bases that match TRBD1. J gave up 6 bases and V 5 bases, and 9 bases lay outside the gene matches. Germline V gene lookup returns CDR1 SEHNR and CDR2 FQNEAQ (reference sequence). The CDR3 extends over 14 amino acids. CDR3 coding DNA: TGTGCCAGCAGCCTTCAGGGGGCGCGGGGCGAGCAGTACTTC. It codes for CASSLQGARGEQYF.

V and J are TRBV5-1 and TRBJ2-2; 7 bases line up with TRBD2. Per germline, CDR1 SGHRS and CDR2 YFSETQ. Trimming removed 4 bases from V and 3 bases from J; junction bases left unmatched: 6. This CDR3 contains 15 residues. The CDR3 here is CASSPFGGDTGELFF. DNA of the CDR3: TGCGCCAGCAGCCCCTTTGGGGGGGACACCGGGGAGCTGTTTTTT.

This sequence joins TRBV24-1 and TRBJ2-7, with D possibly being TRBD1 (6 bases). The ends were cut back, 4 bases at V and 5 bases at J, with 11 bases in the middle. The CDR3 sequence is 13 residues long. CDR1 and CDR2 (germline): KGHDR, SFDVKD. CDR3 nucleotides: TGTGCCACCAGTGACCCGAACAGGGACGAGCAGTACTTC. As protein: CATSDPNRDEQYF.

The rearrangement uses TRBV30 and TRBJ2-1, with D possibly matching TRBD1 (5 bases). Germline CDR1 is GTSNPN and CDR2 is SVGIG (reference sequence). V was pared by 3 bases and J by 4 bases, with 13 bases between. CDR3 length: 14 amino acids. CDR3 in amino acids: CAWSDSRNYNEQFF. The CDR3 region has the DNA TGTGCCTGGAGCGACAGTCGAAATTACAATGAGCAGTTCTTC.

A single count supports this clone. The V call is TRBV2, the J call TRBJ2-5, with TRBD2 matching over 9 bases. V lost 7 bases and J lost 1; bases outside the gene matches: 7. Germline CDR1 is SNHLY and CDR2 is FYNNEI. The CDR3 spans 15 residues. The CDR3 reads CASKREDGIQETQYF. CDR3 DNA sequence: TGTGCCAGCAAGCGGGAGGACGGTATCCAAGAGACCCAGTACTTC.